What follows are 20 T cell receptor beta chains derived from one specimen sequenced in a study of blood T cell repertoires in COVID-19. Using immunoSEQ multiplex PCR, the repertoire was profiled, and TCRdb retains in-frame clones only, with some absent. The table has 100,000 to 150,000 clones, roughly 80% seen once; the top ten hold just under 25%. The specimen was peripheral blood. The receptors derive from a human donor in a cohort sampled during active COVID-19.

This clone was observed a handful of times. The gene calls are TRBV19 and TRBJ1-1; no definite D call. Per germline, CDR1 LNHDA and CDR2 SQIVND (reference sequence). Between the trimmed V and J ends, which lost 9 bases and 6 bases, there was a span of 17 bases. The CDR3 runs 13 residues. CDR3 loop: CASRTLRKAEAFF. The DNA of the CDR3 is TGTGCCAGCCGAACTCTGAGGAAAGCTGAAGCTTTCTTT. The variable domain in full, completed from reference TRBV19 and TRBJ1-1, reads DGGITQSPKYLFRKEGQNVTLSCEQNLNHDAMYWYRQDPGQGLRLIYYSQIVNDFQKGDIAEGYSVSREKKESFPLTVTSAQKNPTAFYLCASRTLRKAEAFFGQGTRLTVV.

The chain is built from TRBV11-2 and TRBJ2-1, with 12 nucleotides matching TRBD2. Germline V gene sequence: CDR1 SGHAT, CDR2 FQNNGV. There are 15 residues in the CDR3. The V and J ends lost 6 bases and 6 bases, in that order; junction bases with no gene match: 6. The CDR3 sequence is CASRPLAGGVNEQFF. DNA for the CDR3: TGTGCCAGCAGACCACTAGCGGGGGGCGTCAATGAGCAGTTCTTC.

The CDR3 nucleotides are TGTGCCAGCAGTGCATCTCCCCAGGGTATTCAGTACTTC. Its translation: CASSASPQGIQYF. The chain employs TRBV28 and TRBJ2-4; D might be TRBD1 (5 bases). The germline V gene has CDR1 MDHEN and CDR2 SYDVKM. V was trimmed by 5 bases and J by 10 bases, leaving 15 bases between them. The CDR3 consists of 13 residues.

This clone has more than one count but fewer than ten. The chain couples TRBV7-9 to TRBJ2-5; a possible D gene is TRBD2 (5 bases). Trimming removed 4 bases from V and 5 bases from J, with 14 bases in between. The germline V gene has CDR1 SEHNR and CDR2 FQNEAQ (reference sequence). CDR3 length: 14 residues. CDR3 nucleotide sequence: TGTGCCAGCAGCTCGTTGGACTGGAGGGAGACCCAGTACTTC. Translated: CASSSLDWRETQYF.

CDR3 sequence (DNA): TGCGCCAGCAGCCAAGAGGAGGGACGAGGTCAGCCCCAGCATTTT. Protein product: CASSQEEGRGQPQHF. The rearrangement joins TRBV4-3 to TRBJ1-5, with a tentative D call TRBD1 (5 bases). CDR3 length: 15 amino acids. The V end lost 0 bases, the J end lost 6 bases, and 12 bases lay between the germline ends. Germline CDR1 reads LGHNA; CDR2 reads YSLEER.

This chain links TRBV9 with TRBJ2-3; D is ambiguous. This CDR3 contains 14 residues. V lost 0 bases to trimming and J lost 1 base, with 6 bases between them. In germline, CDR1 is SGDLS, CDR2 YYNGEE. CDR3 sequence reads: CASSVASGTDTQYF. The CDR3, as DNA: TGTGCCAGCAGCGTAGCGTCAGGCACAGATACGCAGTATTTT.

V is TRBV30 and J is TRBJ1-1; no clear D gene. The CDR3 extends over 14 amino acids. Germline V gene data show CDR1 as GTSNPN and CDR2 as SVGIG (reference sequence). Trimming stripped 3 bases from V and 1 base from J, with 12 bases between. CDR3 region: CAWSTGSENTEAFF. The CDR3 nucleotides read TGTGCCTGGAGCACTGGTTCTGAGAACACTGAAGCTTTCTTT.

The J gene is TRBJ2-1, the V gene TRBV7-9; 9 bases line up with TRBD2. The CDR3 loop spans 15 amino acids. Germline V CDR1 and CDR2: SEHNR, FQNEAQ (reference sequence). With V trimmed by 1 base and J by 5 bases, 3 bases remained unmatched. CDR3 sequence reads: CASSLVLAGDNEQFF. The CDR3 region has the DNA TGTGCCAGCAGCTTAGTACTAGCGGGCGACAATGAGCAGTTCTTC.

Regarding this clone: This sample also contains other DNA sequences that code for the same CDR3. The rearrangement uses TRBV30 and TRBJ1-6; the match to TRBD1 covers 10 bases. Per the germline V gene, CDR1 is GTSNPN and CDR2 is SVGIG (reference sequence). J was trimmed by 7 bases and V by 3 bases; bases with no gene match: 3. This CDR3 is 14 amino acids long. CDR3 residues: CAWSRDRGNSPLHF. CDR3 nucleotides: TGTGCCTGGAGCCGGGACAGGGGCAATTCACCCCTCCACTTT.

Here the CDR3 DNA reads TGTGCCAGCAGCTTAGTCCACAGGGCCTTGAGCTCCTACAATGAGCAGTTCTTC. This codes for CASSLVHRALSSYNEQFF. The chain recombines TRBV7-2 with TRBJ2-1; possible D gene TRBD1, 6 bases. Looked up from germline, CDR1 is SGHTA and CDR2 is FQGNSA. The CDR3 runs to 18 residues. V was shortened by 1 base and J by 0 bases, with 16 bases between the two germline ends.

The chain carries TRBV4-3 and TRBJ1-1, with a weak D call TRBD1 (6 bases). Per germline, CDR1 LGHNA and CDR2 YSLEER. CDR3 size: 17 residues. Trimming cost V 1 base and J 2 bases, with 17 bases left between them. The CDR3 protein is CASSQVTTRTVNTEAFF. The CDR3 DNA reads TGCGCCAGCAGCCAAGTTACTACGAGGACAGTTAACACTGAAGCTTTCTTT.

The V and J genes are TRBV5-1 and TRBJ2-7, with 13 bases aligning to TRBD2. Trimming at V came to 4 bases and at J to 7 bases, leaving 11 bases not matched to a gene. This CDR3 is built from 16 residues. The V gene's germline CDR1 is SGHRS and CDR2 YFSETQ. The CDR3 spells CASSRQGLAGDLEQYF. The CDR3 DNA sequence: TGCGCCAGCAGCCGACAAGGACTAGCGGGAGATTTGGAGCAGTACTTC.

The V and J genes are TRBV10-2 and TRBJ2-3; TRBD2 matches 7 bases. This CDR3 has 13 residues. Germline assignment: CDR1 WSHSY and CDR2 SAAADI. Trimming cost V 8 bases and J 4 bases; bases outside gene matches: 6. CDR3 sequence reads: CASQAGDADTQYF. The CDR3 DNA sequence: TGCGCCAGCCAGGCGGGAGACGCAGATACGCAGTATTTT.

Concerning this clone: Relative to the germline gene, one junction end is altered; a read error may explain this. This rearrangement joins TRBV6-6 to TRBJ1-2; TRBD1 matches at 8 bases. The CDR3 loop spans 14 amino acids. Germline lookup yields CDR1 MNHNY and CDR2 SVGAGI (reference sequence). Here the CDR3 reads CASNPGTGISRRAF. The DNA for the CDR3 is TGTGCCAGCAATCCGGGGACAGGCATTAGTCGGCGGGCCTTC.

This chain links TRBV7-3 with TRBJ2-7; 7 bases line up with TRBD2. Unmatched junction bases numbered 14, after V lost 5 bases and J lost 4 bases. Germline CDR1 reads SGHTA; CDR2 reads FQGTGA. The CDR3 contains 16 residues. As DNA, the CDR3 is TGTGCCAGCAGCCTGTCTTCTAGCGGACGCCTTTACGAGCAGTACTTC. It yields the protein CASSLSSSGRLYEQYF. Full variable domain (missing parts from reference TRBV7-3 and TRBJ2-7): GAGVSQTPSNKVTEKGKYVELRCDPISGHTALYWYRQSLGQGPEFLIYFQGTGAADDSGLPNDRFFAVRPEGSVSTLKIQRTERGDSAVYLCASSLSSSGRLYEQYFGPGTRLTVT.

The sample holds one count of this clone. The V call is TRBV9, the J call TRBJ2-1; 9 bases fit TRBD2. The junction had 11 bases not matched to a gene; V was cut back by 0 bases and J by 4 bases. Germline V gene data show CDR1 as SGDLS and CDR2 as YYNGEE. CDR3 length equals 18 residues. This CDR3 reads CASSVGWAAAGGYNEQFF. DNA of the CDR3: TGTGCCAGCAGCGTAGGCTGGGCCGCAGCGGGGGGTTACAATGAGCAGTTCTTC.

The chain has TRBV4-1 and TRBJ1-5; the match to TRBD1 covers 7 bases. The length of the CDR3 is 15 residues. The germline V gene has CDR1 MGHRA and CDR2 YSYEKL. V was pared by 3 bases and J by 6 bases, with 8 bases of the junction left unmatched. This CDR3 is CASSQVDRDSQPQHF. The DNA for the CDR3 is TGCGCCAGCAGCCAGGTCGACAGGGACAGTCAGCCCCAGCATTTT.

Only a few counts were recorded for this clone. The chain carries TRBV7-9 and TRBJ2-1; 10 nucleotides align to TRBD2. Germline CDR1 and CDR2: SEHNR and FQNEAQ (reference sequence). The V and J ends lost 3 bases and 4 bases, in that order; junction bases with no gene match: 3. The CDR3 length is 15 residues. The CDR3: CASSFRTSGYNEQFF. CDR3 nucleotide sequence: TGTGCCAGCAGCTTTCGGACTAGCGGTTACAATGAGCAGTTCTTC.

The V call is TRBV5-1, the J call TRBJ2-7, with 10 bases lining up with TRBD1. The germline V gene has CDR1 SGHRS and CDR2 YFSETQ. V trimming: 4 bases; J trimming: 6 bases; junction bases outside the gene matches: 4. The CDR3 sequence is 13 residues long. CDR3 nucleotides: TGCGCCAGCAGCGGACAGGGGGTAGGCGAGCAGTACTTC. Protein product: CASSGQGVGEQYF. Based on the CDR3 plus reference TRBV5-1 and TRBJ2-7, the full variable domain is KAGVTQTPRYLIKTRGQQVTLSCSPISGHRSVSWYQQTPGQGLQFLFEYFSETQRNKGNFPGRFSGRQFSNSRSEMNVSTLELGDSALYLCASSGQGVGEQYFGPGTRLTVT.

The rearrangement joins TRBV19 to TRBJ2-1, with 11 positions matching TRBD2. Germline-derived CDR1 and CDR2 are LNHDA and SQIVND (reference sequence). This CDR3 is 15 amino acids long. V was clipped by 6 bases and J by 4 bases; unmatched bases: 5. DNA for the CDR3: TGTGCCAGTAGGAATCTAGCGGGGGGATACAATGAGCAGTTCTTC. This gives the protein CASRNLAGGYNEQFF.